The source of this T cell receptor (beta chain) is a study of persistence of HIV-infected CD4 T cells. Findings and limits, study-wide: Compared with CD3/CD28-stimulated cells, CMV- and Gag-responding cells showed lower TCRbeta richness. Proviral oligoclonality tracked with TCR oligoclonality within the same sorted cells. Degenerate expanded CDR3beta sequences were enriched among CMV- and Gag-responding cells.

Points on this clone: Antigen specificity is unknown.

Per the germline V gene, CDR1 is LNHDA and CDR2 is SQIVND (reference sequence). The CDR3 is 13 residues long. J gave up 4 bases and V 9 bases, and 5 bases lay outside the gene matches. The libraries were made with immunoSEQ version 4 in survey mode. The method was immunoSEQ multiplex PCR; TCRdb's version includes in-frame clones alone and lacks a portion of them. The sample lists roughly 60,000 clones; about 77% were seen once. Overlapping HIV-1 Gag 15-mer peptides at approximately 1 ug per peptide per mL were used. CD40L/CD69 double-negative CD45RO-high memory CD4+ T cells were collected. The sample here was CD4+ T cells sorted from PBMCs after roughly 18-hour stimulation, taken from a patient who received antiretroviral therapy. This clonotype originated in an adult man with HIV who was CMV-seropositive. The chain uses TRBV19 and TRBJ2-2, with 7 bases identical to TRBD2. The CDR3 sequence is CASGGIVTGELFF. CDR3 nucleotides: TGTGCCAGCGGGGGGATAGTCACCGGGGAGCTGTTTTTT.